This T cell receptor beta chain came from a study of blood T cell repertoires in COVID-19. This table comes from immunoSEQ multiplex PCR, and its TCRdb copy is limited to in-frame clones, with some not included. The sample consists of roughly 150,000 clones, 76% of them appearing once. Germline CDR1 and CDR2: MNHEY and SVGAGI. The CDR3 sequence is 13 residues long. Trimming removed 6 bases from V and 5 bases from J, with 14 bases in between. The sample taken for sequencing was peripheral blood. The receptor was isolated from a woman older than 75 with acute or convalescent COVID-19. This chain uses TRBV6-5 with TRBJ2-7; a possible D gene is TRBD1 (6 bases). CDR3 sequence (DNA): TGTGCCAGCAGCTCGGCCACAGGGCACGAGCAGTACTTC. This gives the protein CASSSATGHEQYF.